A single sample gave rise to the 16 T cell receptor beta chains below, sequenced in a study of blood T cells in healthy people across ages (dated by TCRdb to the mid-2010s). The library was made by 5' RACE. The second PCR ran for about 7 to 11 cycles and used a J-beta primer mix along with a sample-barcoded 5' primer. TCRdb handled the public reads itself, with Q25 trimming in fastp and clone calling in MiXCR, and kept productive beta chains. All rows with the same CDR3 protein become a single entry with the most common DNA and genes. The sample data list some 1,800,000 distinct CDR3 sequences, and more than 35% of these were observed just once. The ten top clones hold roughly 23% of the sample. Source material: blood. The receptor set was obtained from a human donor in good health.

The rearrangement joins TRBV9 to TRBJ2-1; D remains ambiguous. The germline gives CDR1 SGDLS, CDR2 YYNGEE. Between the trimmed V and J ends, which lost 0 bases and 0 bases, there was a span of 13 bases. This CDR3 has 17 amino acids. CDR3 nucleotide sequence: TGTGCCAGCAGCGTAGGGTCCGGTTGGAGCTCCTACAATGAGCAGTTCTTC. Residues: CASSVGSGWSSYNEQFF.

This clonotype was detected ten times or more. The rearrangement links TRBV29-1 to TRBJ2-1; 11 bases match TRBD2. The CDR3 sequence is 14 residues long. The V and J ends lost 4 bases and 2 bases, in that order; junction bases with no gene match: 1. Germline V CDR1 and CDR2: SQVTM, ANQGSEA. CDR3 in amino acids: CSVASGGTYNEQFF. The CDR3 DNA reads as TGCAGCGTTGCTAGCGGGGGGACCTACAATGAGCAGTTCTTC.

This clonotype was picked up many times. V is TRBV6-6 and J is TRBJ2-6, with a possible D match to TRBD1 (5 bases). Deletions cut 6 bases from V and 0 bases from J, with 9 bases between. Germline lookup yields CDR1 MNHNY and CDR2 SVGAGI (reference sequence). The CDR3 runs 15 residues. The DNA of the CDR3 is TGTGCCAGCAGGGGGCCGTACTCTGGGGCCAACGTCCTGACTTTC. It codes for CASRGPYSGANVLTF.

Regarding this clonotype: Just one base apart from a much larger clone, this may be a read error. This chain joins TRBV9 and TRBJ2-3, with D unresolved. Germline CDR1 SGDLS, CDR2 YYNGEE. The CDR3 extends over 14 amino acids. CDR3: CARSVGPHTDTQYF. CDR3 in DNA: TGTGCCCGCAGCGTAGGCCCCCACACAGATACGCAGTATTTT.

This sequence joins TRBV14 and TRBJ1-2; possibly TRBD1 for D (6 bases). V was cut by 0 bases and J by 3 bases, with 14 bases left in between. The CDR3 has 16 amino acids. Germline V gene data show CDR1 as SGHDN and CDR2 as FVKESK. CDR3 sequence reads: CASSQDASEGDYGYTF. The CDR3 coding sequence is TGTGCCAGCAGCCAAGACGCCTCCGAGGGGGACTATGGCTACACCTTC. Full variable domain (missing parts from reference TRBV14 and TRBJ1-2): EAGVTQFPSHSVIEKGQTVTLRCDPISGHDNLYWYRRVMGKEIKFLLHFVKESKQDESGMPNNRFLAERTGGTYSTLKVQPAELEDSGVYFCASSQDASEGDYGYTFGSGTRLTVV.

This clonotype was counted only a few times. Its ends do not fully match the called genes, so a read error is possible. The rearrangement joins TRBV7-2 to TRBJ2-3, with 11 nucleotides matching TRBD2. The CDR3 totals 15 residues. CDR1 is SGHTA and CDR2 is FQGNSA in the germline V gene. CDR3 in DNA: TGTGCTAGCAGCAGAGACCTAGCGGGGGGACGTCCGCAGTATTTT. Protein: CASSRDLAGGRPQYF.

This clonotype was seen only a few times. The chain links TRBV11-2 to TRBJ2-3, with 8 bases aligning to TRBD1. Germline V gene lookup returns CDR1 SGHAT and CDR2 FQNNGV. This CDR3 has 19 amino acids. Losses at the gene ends were 5 bases for V and 0 bases for J; bases not matched to a gene: 16. This chain's CDR3 is CASSRSYLTGTGSTDTQYF. CDR3 in DNA: TGTGCCAGCAGCCGATCCTATCTTACCGGGACAGGCAGCACAGATACGCAGTATTTT.

The rearrangement joins TRBV5-5 to TRBJ2-5, with 10 bases matching TRBD2. This CDR3 spans 16 amino acids. The trim removed 1 base at V and 5 bases at J, leaving 8 bases unmatched. The germline CDR1 and CDR2 sequences are SGHKS and YYEKEE (reference sequence). DNA for the CDR3: TGTGCCAGCAGCTTGTGGCTTGGGACTAGCGCGGAGACCCAGTACTTC. Its translation is CASSLWLGTSAETQYF.

The genes are TRBV7-9 and TRBJ2-6; no firm D call. This CDR3 has 17 amino acids. V gave up 10 bases and J gave up 0 bases, with 19 bases separating them. Germline V gene data show CDR1 as SEHNR and CDR2 as FQNEAQ (reference sequence). CDR3 in DNA: TGTGCCAACGGAGAGAGGACGGATAACTCTGGGGCCAACGTCCTGACTTTC. Residues: CANGERTDNSGANVLTF.

In this sample, this clonotype turned up a few times. This chain joins TRBV4-1 and TRBJ2-5, with TRBD2 as a possible D gene (6 bases). Trimming took off 4 bases at V and 3 bases at J, with 18 bases between the two ends. Germline CDR1 is MGHRA and CDR2 is YSYEKL. The CDR3 runs to 16 residues. CDR3 in DNA: TGCGCCAGCAGCCCCAGACCTCTAGCGCCAGAAGAGACCCAGTACTTC. Protein product: CASSPRPLAPEETQYF.

In this sample, this clonotype turned up once. The chain has TRBV6-2 or TRBV6-3 and TRBJ2-5; possibly TRBD2 for D (6 bases). The CDR3 length is 14 residues. The germline V gene encodes CDR1 MNHEY and CDR2 SVGEGT. V dropped 9 bases and J dropped 11 bases, with 25 bases sitting between them. In DNA, the CDR3 is TGTGCCAGTTGCATGGCAGGGAGGTACAATGAGCAGTACTTC. It encodes CASCMAGRYNEQYF.

J is TRBJ1-1 and V is TRBV27; possibly TRBD1 for D (6 bases). V lost 3 bases and J 4 bases, leaving 12 bases between the germline ends. The CDR3 spans 14 residues. Germline V gene data show CDR1 as MNHEY and CDR2 as SMNVEV (reference sequence). CDR3: CASSFSGTPTEAFF. The CDR3 nucleotides are TGTGCCAGCAGTTTTTCAGGGACACCCACTGAAGCTTTCTTT.

The CDR3 sequence is CATSDRVEQFF. In DNA form, the CDR3 reads TGTGCCACCAGTGATCGGGTTGAGCAGTTCTTC. This chain uses TRBV24-1 with TRBJ2-1; D is uncertain. The V gene lost 3 bases and the J gene lost 9 bases, with 5 bases spanning the gap. Looked up from germline, CDR1 is KGHDR and CDR2 is SFDVKD. The CDR3 is made up of 11 amino acids.

The rearrangement uses TRBV7-2 and TRBJ2-5, with 10 bases identical to TRBD2. Looked up from germline, CDR1 is SGHTA and CDR2 is FQGNSA. Trimming took 1 base from V and 7 from J; bases not matched to a gene: 15. The CDR3 consists of 18 residues. CDR3 residues: CASSLVHSGGNKMGTQYF. The CDR3 DNA reads TGTGCCAGCAGCTTAGTACATAGCGGGGGGAATAAGATGGGGACCCAGTACTTC.

Details on this clonotype: The junction departs from germline at one end; a sequencing error may be responsible. CDR3 sequence reads: CASSLFDGTEAFF. The CDR3 DNA follows: TGTGCCAGCAGCCTATTTGACGGCACTGAGGCTTTCTTT. The chain couples TRBV11-3 to TRBJ1-1; D gene ambiguous. Germline values: CDR1 SGHNT, CDR2 YENEEA. This CDR3 contains 13 residues.

This chain joins TRBV7-2 and TRBJ1-6; 7 nucleotides line up with TRBD1. Germline CDR1 reads SGHTA; CDR2 reads FQGNSA. The CDR3 length is 15 residues. J gave up 5 bases and V 6 bases, and 7 bases lay outside the gene matches. The CDR3 DNA is TGTGCCAGCAGACGTGACAGGGTAAATAATTCACCCCTCCACTTT. Protein sequence: CASRRDRVNNSPLHF.